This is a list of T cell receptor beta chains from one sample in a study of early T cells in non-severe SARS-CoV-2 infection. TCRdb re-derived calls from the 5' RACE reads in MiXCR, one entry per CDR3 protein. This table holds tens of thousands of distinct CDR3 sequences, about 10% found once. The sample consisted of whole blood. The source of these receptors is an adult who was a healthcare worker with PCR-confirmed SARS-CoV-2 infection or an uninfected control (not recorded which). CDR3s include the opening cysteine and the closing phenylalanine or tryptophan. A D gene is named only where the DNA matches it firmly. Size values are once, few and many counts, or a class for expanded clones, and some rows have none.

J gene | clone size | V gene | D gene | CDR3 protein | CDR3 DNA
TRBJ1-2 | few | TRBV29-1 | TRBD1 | CSVEVQGARDGYTF | TGCAGCGTTGAAGTCCAGGGGGCGAGGGATGGCTACACCTTC
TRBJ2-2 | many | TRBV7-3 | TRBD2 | CASSSGGSTGELFF | TGTGCCAGCAGCTCCGGCGGGAGCACCGGGGAGCTGTTTTTT
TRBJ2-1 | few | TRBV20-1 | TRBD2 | CSARDRAGGLNEQFF | TGCAGTGCTAGAGATCGGGCGGGAGGGCTCAATGAGCAGTTCTTC
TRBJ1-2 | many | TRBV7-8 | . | CASSLPGSNYGYTF | TGTGCCAGCAGCTTACCAGGGAGTAACTATGGCTACACCTTC
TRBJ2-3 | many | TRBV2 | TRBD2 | CASSSRSSGRRFTDTQYF | TGTGCCAGCAGTTCCCGGTCTAGCGGGAGACGCTTCACAGATACGCAGTATTTT
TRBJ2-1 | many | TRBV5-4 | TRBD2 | CASSLGASGYNEQFF | TGTGCCAGCAGCTTGGGGGCTAGCGGCTACAATGAGCAGTTCTTC
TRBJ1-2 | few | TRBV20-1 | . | CSAPEQGYTGGYTF | TGCAGTGCTCCGGAACAGGGCTATACTGGAGGCTACACCTTC
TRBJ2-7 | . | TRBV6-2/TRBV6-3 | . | CASSYSRGDEQYF | TGTGCCAGCAGTTACTCACGGGGAGACGAGCAGTACTTC
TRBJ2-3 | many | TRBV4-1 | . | CASSQDSSRDTQYF | TGCGCCAGCAGCCAAGACTCGAGCAGAGATACGCAGTATTTT
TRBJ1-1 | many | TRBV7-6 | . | CASSLAGGGGTEAFF | TGTGCCAGCAGCTTAGCGGGAGGAGGGGGAACTGAAGCTTTCTTT
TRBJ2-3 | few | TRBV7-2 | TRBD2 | CASSLNPQRGKSTDTQYF | TGTGCCAGCAGCTTAAACCCCCAGCGGGGGAAAAGCACAGATACGCAGTATTTT
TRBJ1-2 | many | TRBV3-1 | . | CASSPPGTKNYGYTF | TGTGCCAGCAGCCCGCCCGGGACCAAGAACTATGGCTACACCTTC
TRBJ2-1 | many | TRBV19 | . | CASQIRTGYNEQFF | TGTGCCAGCCAAATCCGGACGGGTTACAATGAGCAGTTCTTC
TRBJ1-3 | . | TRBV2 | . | CASSDPGRLWGNTIYF | TGTGCCAGCAGTGACCCAGGACGCTTGTGGGGAAACACCATATATTTT
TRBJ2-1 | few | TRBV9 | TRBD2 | CASSVELAGVTNEQFF | TGTGCCAGCAGCGTGGAACTAGCGGGAGTCACCAATGAGCAGTTCTTC
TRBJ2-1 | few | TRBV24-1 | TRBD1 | CATSDSTGGPYNEQFF | TGTGCCACCAGTGACTCGACAGGGGGCCCCTACAATGAGCAGTTCTTC
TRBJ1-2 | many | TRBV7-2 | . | CASSLIANYGYTF | TGTGCCAGCAGCTTGATAGCTAACTATGGCTACACCTTC
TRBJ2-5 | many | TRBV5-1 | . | CASSLTDPSKTQYF | TGCGCCAGCAGCTTGACGGACCCCTCTAAGACCCAGTACTTC
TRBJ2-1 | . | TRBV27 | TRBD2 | CASRSERGGSYNEQFF | TGTGCCAGCAGATCCGAGCGGGGGGGTTCCTACAATGAGCAGTTCTTC
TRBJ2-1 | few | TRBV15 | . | CATSRALVAYNEQFF | TGTGCCACCAGCAGAGCCCTAGTCGCCTACAATGAGCAGTTCTTC
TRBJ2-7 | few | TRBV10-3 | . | CAIRDRLHYEQYF | TGTGCCATCAGAGACAGGCTGCACTACGAGCAGTACTTC
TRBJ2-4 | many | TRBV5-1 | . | CASSLGAGALAKNIQYF | TGCGCCAGCAGCTTGGGTGCGGGGGCACTAGCCAAAAACATTCAGTACTTC
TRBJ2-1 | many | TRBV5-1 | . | CASSPGVGGSGMNEQFF | TGCGCCAGCAGCCCTGGGGTCGGGGGTAGTGGGATGAATGAGCAGTTCTTC